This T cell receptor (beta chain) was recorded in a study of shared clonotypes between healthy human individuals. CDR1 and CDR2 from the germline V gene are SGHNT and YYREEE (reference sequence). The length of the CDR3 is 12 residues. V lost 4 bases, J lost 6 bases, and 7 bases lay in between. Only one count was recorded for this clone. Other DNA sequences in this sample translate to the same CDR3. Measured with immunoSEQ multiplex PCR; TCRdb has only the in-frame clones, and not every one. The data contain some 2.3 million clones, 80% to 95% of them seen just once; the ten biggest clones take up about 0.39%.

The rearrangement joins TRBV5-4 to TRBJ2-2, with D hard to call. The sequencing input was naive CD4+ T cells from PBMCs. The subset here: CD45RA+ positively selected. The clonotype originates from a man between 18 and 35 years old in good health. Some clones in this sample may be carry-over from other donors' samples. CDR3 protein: CASSPRPGELFF. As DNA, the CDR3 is TGTGCCAGCAGCCCCCGACCCGGGGAGCTGTTTTTT.